The next 23 T cell receptor beta chains were all read from a single sample in a study of post-analysis software for immune sequencing data. Findings and limits, study-wide: Patients showed TRBV5-6, TRBV5-1 and TRBV20-1 among roughly five TRBV segments more frequent than in controls.

These TCRs' antigens remain unknown. The TCR beta cDNA libraries carried unique molecular identifiers. TCRdb independently ran MiXCR on the PCR reads; one entry per CDR3 protein. The table records around 200,000 distinct CDR3 sequences, 25% to 30% of them present only once. Material for sequencing was blood. Source of these receptors: a girl aged 2-17 years with multiple sclerosis.

The rearrangement links TRBV11-2 to TRBJ1-6; D is perhaps TRBD1 (5 bases). The CDR3 extends over 15 amino acids. Germline assignment: CDR1 SGHAT and CDR2 FQNNGV. Trimming took off 8 bases at V and 0 bases at J, with 11 bases between the two ends. In DNA form, the CDR3 reads TGTGCCAGCGGAGGGACTGCCTCCTATAATTCACCCCTCCACTTT. Amino acids: CASGGTASYNSPLHF.

On this clonotype: A read error is possible here, since a much larger clone lies one base away. The chain combines TRBV27 with TRBJ2-7; tentatively, D is TRBD2 (5 bases). The CDR3 contains 12 residues. V was pared by 7 bases and J by 6 bases, with 13 bases between. Germline V lookup: CDR1 MNHEY, CDR2 SMNVEV (reference sequence). Here the CDR3 DNA reads TGTGCCAGCAATTTTCAACGGGGCGAGCAGTACTTC. Its translation: CASNFQRGEQYF.

The chain has TRBV14 and TRBJ2-4; D is undetermined. This CDR3 has 12 amino acids. CDR1 SGHDN and CDR2 FVKESK come from the germline V gene. The ends were cut back, 4 bases at V and 6 bases at J, with 7 bases in the middle. The CDR3 DNA reads TGTGCCAGCAGCCGTAAGGGAAACATTCAGTACTTC. Protein product: CASSRKGNIQYF.

This clonotype has at least ten counts. The rearrangement joins TRBV4-1 to TRBJ1-5, with TRBD1 matching over 7 bases. The ends lost 4 bases at V and 0 bases at J; junction bases unmatched: 6. The CDR3 has 16 residues. Germline V CDR1 and CDR2: MGHRA, YSYEKL. The CDR3 sequence: CASSPDRRPSNQPQHF. The CDR3 DNA reads as TGCGCCAGCAGCCCGGACAGGCGCCCTAGCAATCAGCCCCAGCATTTT.

The chain joins TRBV3-1 to TRBJ2-6; D remains ambiguous. V lost 3 bases and J lost 4, with 10 bases in between. The CDR3 length is 15 residues. CDR1 and CDR2 (germline): LGHDT, YNNKEL (reference sequence). CDR3 amino acids: CASSHQPQGANVLTF. DNA for the CDR3: TGTGCCAGCAGCCATCAACCCCAAGGGGCCAACGTCCTGACTTTC.

This clonotype appeared a few times. This sequence joins TRBV7-9 and TRBJ2-6, with unresolved D. This CDR3 has 17 amino acids. Trimming took off 1 base at V and 0 bases at J, with 10 bases between the two ends. CDR1 is SEHNR and CDR2 is FQNEAQ in the germline V gene (reference sequence). Here the CDR3 reads CASSLGQPSSGANVLTF. CDR3 nucleotide sequence: TGTGCCAGCAGCTTAGGCCAGCCTAGCTCTGGGGCCAACGTCCTGACTTTC.

This clonotype was counted a few times. The chain links TRBV5-4 to TRBJ1-5; TRBD1 might be the D (5 bases). Germline assignment: CDR1 SGHNT and CDR2 YYREEE (reference sequence). The CDR3 consists of 13 residues. V lost 3 bases, J lost 4 bases, and 8 bases lay in between. CDR3 nucleotide sequence: TGTGCCAGCAGCTCAGGGCCTAATCAGCCCCAGCATTTT. Translated: CASSSGPNQPQHF.

As for this clonotype: This may stem from a read error, because a much larger clone lies one nucleotide away. This chain uses TRBV9 with TRBJ2-5, with D hard to call. The CDR3 consists of 13 residues. Germline V CDR1 and CDR2: SGDLS, YYNGEE. CDR3 protein: CAGSVASEETQYF. CDR3 bases: TGTGCCGGCAGCGTAGCTTCGGAAGAGACCCAGTACTTC.

The chain is built from TRBV6-5 and TRBJ2-1, with 8 bases that match TRBD1. The CDR3 extends over 13 amino acids. The J segment lost 6 bases and the V segment lost 3 bases, leaving 1 base of the junction unmatched. Germline lookup yields CDR1 MNHEY and CDR2 SVGAGI. The CDR3 DNA reads as TGTGCCAGCAGTTATGGACAGGGCAATGAGCAGTTCTTC. Translated: CASSYGQGNEQFF.

This clonotype was seen only a few times. The V and J genes are TRBV10-3 and TRBJ1-2; D not certain. Trimming cost V 0 bases and J 4 bases, with 12 bases left between them. Germline values: CDR1 ENHRY, CDR2 SYGVKD. The CDR3 length is 15 residues. Here the CDR3 DNA reads TGTGCCATCAGTGAGTCCCTGGCAGATCCCTATGGCTACACCTTC. Amino acid sequence: CAISESLADPYGYTF.

Many counts were recorded for this clonotype. J is TRBJ2-5 and V is TRBV6-1; a weak D match, TRBD2 (6 bases). Trimming took off 1 base at V and 0 bases at J, with 12 bases between the two ends. Germline assignment: CDR1 MNHNS and CDR2 SASEGT. The CDR3 loop spans 16 amino acids. CDR3 coding DNA: TGTGCCAGCAGTGAAGGATTGTGGAGGGACCAAGAGACCCAGTACTTC. Encoded protein: CASSEGLWRDQETQYF.

As for this clonotype: Relative to the germline gene, one junction end is altered; a read error may explain this. V and J are TRBV7-2 and TRBJ1-1; maybe TRBD1 (6 bases). The length of the CDR3 is 18 residues. Germline CDR1 SGHTA, CDR2 FQGNSA. The CDR3 loop is CASSLEQILRNGGTEASF. The CDR3 DNA reads TGTGCCAGCAGCTTAGAACAGATCCTTCGGAATGGGGGCACTGAAGCTTCCTTT.

The genes are TRBV7-9 and TRBJ1-6; tentative D call: TRBD1 (5 bases). V was shortened by 5 bases and J by 7 bases, with 18 bases between the two germline ends. Looked up from germline, CDR1 is SEHNR and CDR2 is FQNEAQ (reference sequence). This CDR3 is 16 amino acids long. The CDR3 is CASSPQGPGLNSPLHF. The CDR3 coding sequence is TGTGCCAGCAGCCCTCAGGGTCCAGGTTTGAATTCACCCCTCCACTTT.

The chain recombines TRBV5-1 with TRBJ1-5, with D possibly matching TRBD1 (5 bases). Germline CDR1 and CDR2: SGHRS and YFSETQ. V was pared by 0 bases and J by 5 bases, with 9 bases between. There are 14 residues in the CDR3. The CDR3: CASSLGGGDQPQHF. The CDR3 region has the DNA TGCGCCAGCAGCTTGGGTGGGGGGGATCAGCCCCAGCATTTT.

This clonotype was seen at least ten times. The V gene is TRBV7-2, the J gene TRBJ2-3; 10 bases align to TRBD1. The CDR3 extends over 16 amino acids. The germline gives CDR1 SGHTA, CDR2 FQGNSA. The ends lost 5 bases at V and 3 bases at J; junction bases unmatched: 8. CDR3 nucleotide sequence: TGTGCCAGCAGCCCCGGGACAGGGGTTTTGACAGATACGCAGTATTTT. Translation: CASSPGTGVLTDTQYF.

This clonotype was observed at least ten times. CDR3 coding DNA: TGCAGTGCTTGGGACGGGCGCGATGGCTACACCTTC. It translates to CSAWDGRDGYTF. The genes are TRBV20-1 and TRBJ1-2; D may be TRBD1 (5 bases). V dropped 5 bases and J dropped 6 bases, with 13 bases sitting between them. In germline, CDR1 is DFQATT, CDR2 SNEGSKA (reference sequence). The CDR3 runs to 12 residues.

This chain links TRBV7-9 with TRBJ1-1; D is unclear. The ends were cut back, 5 bases at V and 1 base at J, with 5 bases in the middle. From germline, CDR1 is SEHNR and CDR2 FQNEAQ (reference sequence). The CDR3 totals 12 residues. Here the CDR3 DNA reads TGTGCCAGCAGCGTCCAGAACACTGAAGCTTTCTTT. Translation: CASSVQNTEAFF.

This chain connects TRBV5-5 to TRBJ1-5, with 9 nucleotides matching TRBD1. J was trimmed by 7 bases and V by 1 base; bases with no gene match: 12. The germline gives CDR1 SGHKS, CDR2 YYEKEE (reference sequence). This CDR3 region has 17 residues. The DNA for the CDR3 is TGTGCCAGCAGCTTGACACCGGGACAGGGAAGAGGGCAGCCCCAGCATTTT. Residues: CASSLTPGQGRGQPQHF.

As regards this clonotype: A much more abundant neighbour one base away suggests this may be a read error. The chain combines TRBV7-9 with TRBJ2-1; D might be TRBD1 (9 bases). Germline lookup yields CDR1 SEHNR and CDR2 FQNEAQ (reference sequence). The CDR3 contains 18 residues. The CDR3 coding sequence is TGTGCCGGCAGCTTAGTAAGCGGGGGACAGGGATTTTCCAATGAGCAGTTCTTC. As protein: CAGSLVSGGQGFSNEQFF.

At least ten counts were recorded for this clonotype. The CDR3 reads CASTTTGIYGYTF. The CDR3, as DNA: TGTGCCAGCACCACCACAGGGATTTACGGCTACACCTTC. The gene calls are TRBV6-5 and TRBJ1-2, with D possibly being TRBD1 (6 bases). The length of the CDR3 is 13 residues. V was cut by 7 bases and J by 8 bases, with 17 bases left in between. Germline CDR1 is MNHEY and CDR2 is SVGAGI.

The rearrangement joins TRBV7-8 to TRBJ2-6, with D possibly matching TRBD1 (6 bases). The germline gives CDR1 SGHVS, CDR2 FQNEAQ. Trimming pared 10 bases from V and 4 bases from J, leaving 14 bases between. The CDR3 loop spans 14 amino acids. CDR3 protein: CATENRAGANVLTF. The CDR3 DNA reads as TGTGCCACCGAAAACAGGGCCGGGGCCAACGTCCTGACTTTC.

The table lists this clonotype with many counts. The chain links TRBV5-1 to TRBJ2-7; D may be TRBD1 or TRBD2 (5 bases each). The CDR3 runs to 13 residues. The germline V gene encodes CDR1 SGHRS and CDR2 YFSETQ. Trimming removed 3 bases at V and 3 bases at J, with 10 bases between. For the CDR3, the DNA is TGCGCCAGCAGCTCCCGGGACGGCTACGAGCAGTACTTC. Its translation: CASSSRDGYEQYF.

Points on this clonotype: Germline and junction disagree at one end, which may indicate a read error. The J gene is TRBJ1-6, the V gene TRBV7-9; TRBD1 matches 11 bases. CDR3 size: 16 residues. Germline-derived CDR1 and CDR2 are SEHNR and FQNEAQ (reference sequence). The DNA of the CDR3 is TGTGCCAGCACCCCCTCCGGGACAGGGGGTAATTCACTCCTCCACTTT. Translated, it gives CASTPSGTGGNSLLHF.